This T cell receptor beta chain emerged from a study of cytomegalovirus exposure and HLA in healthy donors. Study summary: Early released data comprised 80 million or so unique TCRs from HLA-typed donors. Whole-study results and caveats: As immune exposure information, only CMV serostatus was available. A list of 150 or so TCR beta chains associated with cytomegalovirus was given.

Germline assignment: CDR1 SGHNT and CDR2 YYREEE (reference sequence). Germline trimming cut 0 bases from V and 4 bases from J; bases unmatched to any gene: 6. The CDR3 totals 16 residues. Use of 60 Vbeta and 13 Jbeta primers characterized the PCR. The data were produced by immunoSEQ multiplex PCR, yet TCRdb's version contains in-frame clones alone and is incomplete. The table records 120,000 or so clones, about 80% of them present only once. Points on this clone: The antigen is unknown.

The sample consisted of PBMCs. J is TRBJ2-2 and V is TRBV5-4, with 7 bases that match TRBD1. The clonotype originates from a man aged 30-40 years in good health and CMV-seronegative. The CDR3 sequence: CASSLGGGGGTGELFF. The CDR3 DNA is TGTGCCAGCAGCTTGGGAGGGGGCGGTGGCACCGGGGAGCTGTTTTTT. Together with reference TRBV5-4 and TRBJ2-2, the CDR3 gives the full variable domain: ETGVTQSPTHLIKTRGQQVTLRCSSQSGHNTVSWYQQALGQGPQFIFQYYREEENGRGNFPPRFSGLQFPNYSSELNVNALELDDSALYLCASSLGGGGGTGELFFGEGSRLTVL.